The present TCR beta chain was sequenced within a study of spatial heterogeneity in lung cancer. Study results and limitations: Mutation counts in tumors were tracked by counts of expanded intratumoral alpha and beta TCRs.

TCRdb reprocessed the 5' RACE reads via MiXCR and lists one record per CDR3 protein. The table has about 21,000 distinct CDR3 sequences, approximately 2.5% seen once. The length of the CDR3 is 15 residues. Germline-derived CDR1 and CDR2 are KGHSH and LQKENI. Trimming cost V 2 bases and J 2 bases, with 10 bases left between them. This clonotype was counted at least ten times. What it binds is not known. Indicated time point: sample taken at primary tumor resection. The rearrangement links TRBV18 to TRBJ1-5; possible D gene TRBD1, 6 bases. This clonotype was sampled from a male donor with early-stage non-small cell lung cancer. The source was lung tumor tissue, collected at surgery. The CDR3 DNA reads as TGTGCCAGCTCACCAACACAGGGTCGCAATCAGCCCCAGCATTTT. Translating gives CASSPTQGRNQPQHF.